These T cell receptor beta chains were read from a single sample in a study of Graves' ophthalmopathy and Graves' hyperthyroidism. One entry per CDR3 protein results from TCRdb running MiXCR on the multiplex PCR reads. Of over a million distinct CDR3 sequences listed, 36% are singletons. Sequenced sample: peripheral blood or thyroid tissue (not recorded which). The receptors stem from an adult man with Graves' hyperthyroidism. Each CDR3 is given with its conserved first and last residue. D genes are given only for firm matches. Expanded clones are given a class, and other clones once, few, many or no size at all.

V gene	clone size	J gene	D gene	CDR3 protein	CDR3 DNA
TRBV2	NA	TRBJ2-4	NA	CASSGHYGKNIQYF	TGTGCCAGCAGTGGCCATTACGGCAAAAACATTCAGTACTTC
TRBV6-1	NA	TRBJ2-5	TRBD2	CASRRKLAGTRETQYF	TGTGCCAGCAGGCGGAAACTAGCGGGGACCCGTGAGACCCAGTACTTC
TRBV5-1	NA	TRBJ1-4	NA	CASSPKQGPDGLFF	TGCGCCAGCAGCCCTAAACAGGGTCCCGATGGGCTGTTTTTT
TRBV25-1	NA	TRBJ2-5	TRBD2	CASSERASGGHLQETQYF	TGTGCCAGCAGTGAAAGGGCTAGCGGGGGACACCTCCAAGAGACCCAGTACTTC
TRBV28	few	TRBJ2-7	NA	CASSREGFQYF	TGTGCCAGCAGCCGAGAGGGGTTTCAGTACTTC
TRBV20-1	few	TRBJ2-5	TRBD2	CSAMGLAGKETQYF	TGCAGTGCTATGGGGCTAGCGGGGAAAGAGACCCAGTACTTC
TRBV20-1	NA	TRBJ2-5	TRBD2	CSPYRGEETQYF	TGCAGCCCGTACCGGGGGGAGGAGACCCAGTACTTC
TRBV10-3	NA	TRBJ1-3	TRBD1	CASSSATGASSGNTIYF	TGTGCCAGCAGTTCCGCGACAGGGGCCAGCTCTGGAAACACCATATATTTT
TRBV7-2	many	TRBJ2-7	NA	CASSSEGFYEQYF	TGTGCCAGCAGCTCAGAGGGGTTCTACGAGCAGTACTTC
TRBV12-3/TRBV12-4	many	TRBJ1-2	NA	CASSPPGTGLRDGYTF	TGTGCCAGCAGTCCCCCCGGGACGGGCTTACGGGATGGCTACACCTTC
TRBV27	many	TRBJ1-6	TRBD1	CASSQGAFGYNSPLHF	TGTGCCAGCAGCCAGGGGGCTTTTGGCTATAATTCACCCCTCCACTTT
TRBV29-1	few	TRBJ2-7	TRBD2	CSSLSGAPYEQYF	TGCAGCAGTTTAAGCGGGGCGCCATACGAGCAGTACTTC
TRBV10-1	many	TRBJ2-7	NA	CASSESWDYEQYF	TGCGCCAGCAGTGAGTCGTGGGACTACGAGCAGTACTTC
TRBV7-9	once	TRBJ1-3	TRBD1	CASSSILTGSSGNTIYF	TGTGCCAGCAGCTCAATCCTGACAGGGAGCTCTGGAAACACCATATATTTT
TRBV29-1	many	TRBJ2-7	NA	CSVEQGHEQYF	TGCAGCGTTGAGCAGGGTCACGAGCAGTACTTC
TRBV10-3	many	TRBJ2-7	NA	CAISEYWANEQYF	TGTGCCATCAGTGAGTACTGGGCGAACGAGCAGTACTTC
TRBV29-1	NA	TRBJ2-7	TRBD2	CSVRTSGGLEQYF	TGCAGCGTTAGGACTAGCGGGGGCCTAGAGCAGTACTTC
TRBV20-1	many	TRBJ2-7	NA	CSAGGLETYEQYF	TGCAGTGCCGGAGGACTGGAGACCTACGAGCAGTACTTC
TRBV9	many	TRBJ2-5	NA	CASSVASRGGETQYF	TGTGCCAGCAGCGTAGCTTCAAGGGGAGGAGAGACCCAGTACTTC
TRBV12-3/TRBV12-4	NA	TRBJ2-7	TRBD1	CASRMTGVSEQYF	TGTGCCAGCAGAATGACAGGGGTGAGCGAGCAGTACTTC
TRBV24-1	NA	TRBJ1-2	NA	CATSDYEQGYGYTF	TGTGCCACCAGTGATTATGAACAGGGATATGGCTACACCTTC
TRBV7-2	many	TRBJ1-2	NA	CASSLERGRGLGYGYTF	TGTGCCAGCAGCTTAGAGCGGGGCAGGGGCTTGGGCTATGGCTACACCTTC
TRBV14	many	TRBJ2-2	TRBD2	CASSPTAGAITGELFF	TGTGCCAGCAGCCCGACAGCGGGGGCGATAACCGGGGAGCTGTTTTTT
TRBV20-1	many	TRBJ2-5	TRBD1	CSADRTGKETQYF	TGCAGTGCAGATCGGACAGGGAAAGAGACCCAGTACTTC
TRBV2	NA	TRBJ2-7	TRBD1	CASGTASRAYEQYF	TGTGCCAGCGGGACAGCTAGCAGGGCCTACGAGCAGTACTTC
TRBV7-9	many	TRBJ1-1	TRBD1	CASSLSPDRGGTEAFF	TGTGCCAGCAGCTTATCCCCAGACAGGGGTGGGACTGAAGCTTTCTTT